One sample yielded the 12 T cell receptor beta chains listed below, sequenced in a study of OX40 agonist ivuxolimab in advanced cancers. The library came from the immunoSEQ multiplex PCR assay. Entries here come from immuneACCESS through TCRdb and include only in-frame sequences with V and J called. Some clones fail to appear in such tables; in the studies checked, an unresolved V gene covers under half of the shortfall, and the cause of the remainder is unknown. The sample table lists 30,000 to 35,000 clones, about 90% of them with a count of one. Clones ranked in the top ten supply roughly 25% of the sample. The sequencing used CD4+ or CD8+ T cells sorted from blood, collected in a trial of the OX40 agonist ivuxolimab. All receptors come from an adult with an advanced solid tumor such as melanoma, head and neck, liver or kidney cancer.

A few counts support this clone. This sequence joins TRBV9 and TRBJ2-1, with 11 nucleotides matching TRBD2. Germline CDR1 is SGDLS and CDR2 is YYNGEE. This CDR3 has 17 residues. The junction had 9 bases not matched to a gene; V was cut back by 0 bases and J by 7 bases. The CDR3 sequence: CASSVDLAGGPRNEQFF. The CDR3 DNA follows: TGTGCCAGCAGCGTAGACTTAGCGGGAGGGCCGAGGAATGAGCAGTTCTTC.

This sequence joins TRBV6-1 and TRBJ1-4; perhaps TRBD1 as D (6 bases). The germline gives CDR1 MNHNS, CDR2 SASEGT. This CDR3 is built from 15 residues. Trimming removed 6 bases from V and 0 bases from J, with 11 bases in between. CDR3 protein: CASRAGTTTNEKLFF. The CDR3 DNA reads as TGTGCCAGCAGGGCTGGGACAACAACTAATGAAAAACTGTTTTTT.

This clone was detected once. V is TRBV6-1 and J is TRBJ2-3; TRBD2 matches at 12 bases. The CDR3 extends over 17 amino acids. J gave up 2 bases and V 4 bases, and 7 bases lay outside the gene matches. The germline gives CDR1 MNHNS, CDR2 SASEGT. CDR3 region: CASSARTSGTPTDTQYF. In nucleotides, the CDR3 is TGTGCCAGCAGTGCCCGGACTAGCGGGACCCCCACAGATACGCAGTATTTT.

The chain carries TRBV15 and TRBJ2-7, with TRBD1 matching 8 bases. This CDR3 spans 15 amino acids. Trimming removed 3 bases from V and 0 bases from J; junction bases left unmatched: 4. Germline CDR1 and CDR2: LNHNV and YYDKDF (reference sequence). The chain's CDR3 is CATSRKGQGSYEQYF. CDR3 in DNA: TGTGCCACCAGCAGGAAAGGACAGGGCTCCTACGAGCAGTACTTC.

The chain combines TRBV11-2 with TRBJ2-7; TRBD2 is a possible D gene (6 bases). Germline V CDR1 and CDR2: SGHAT, FQNNGV. The CDR3 contains 13 residues. Trimming left V 5 bases short and J 3 bases short, with 11 bases between. DNA of the CDR3: TGTGCCAGCAGCCTCCAGACTAGCTACGAGCAGTACTTC. Residues: CASSLQTSYEQYF.

This rearrangement joins TRBV6-7 to TRBJ2-7, with 9 bases matching TRBD2. TRBV6-7 is filed as an ORF, its function uncertain. This CDR3 has 20 amino acids. V lost 5 bases to trimming and J lost 3 bases; unmatched junction nucleotides: 23. The CDR3 DNA follows: TGTGCCAGCAGTGTCGCCTCCCAACATAGGACTAGCGATGGGGGCTACGAGCAGTACTTC. This codes for CASSVASQHRTSDGGYEQYF.

The chain has TRBV9 and TRBJ1-1; a weak D match, TRBD1 (5 bases). V was pared by 0 bases and J by 3 bases, with 12 bases between. This CDR3 comprises 15 residues. Per the germline V gene, CDR1 is SGDLS and CDR2 is YYNGEE. The CDR3 is CASSVGGGRYTEAFF. In DNA, the CDR3 is TGTGCCAGCAGCGTAGGGGGGGGAAGGTACACTGAAGCTTTCTTT.

This chain joins TRBV6-5 and TRBJ2-7, with 8 bases aligning to TRBD1. Germline CDR1 MNHEY, CDR2 SVGAGI. This CDR3 spans 14 amino acids. J lost 3 bases, V lost 5 bases, and 6 bases had no gene match. The CDR3 DNA sequence: TGTGCCAGCAGTACCCGGGACAGGAGCTACGAGCAGTACTTC. Protein sequence: CASSTRDRSYEQYF.

The chain combines TRBV7-9 with TRBJ1-6; unclear D gene. V gave up 5 bases and J gave up 9 bases, with 8 bases separating them. CDR3 length: 12 amino acids. Germline V lookup: CDR1 SEHNR, CDR2 FQNEAQ (reference sequence). The CDR3 nucleotides read TGTGCCAGCAGCGTAGATCTTTCACCCCTCCACTTT. Translation gives CASSVDLSPLHF. Variable domain in full (rest from reference TRBV7-9 and TRBJ1-6): DTGVSQNPRHKITKRGQNVTFRCDPISEHNRLYWYRQTLGQGPEFLTYFQNEAQLEKSRLLSDRFSAERPKGSFSTLEIQRTEQGDSAMYLCASSVDLSPLHFGNGTRLTVT.

This sequence joins TRBV5-3 and TRBJ2-7; D gene uncertain. TRBV5-3 counts as an open reading frame of uncertain function. Between the trimmed V and J ends, which lost 4 bases and 3 bases, there was a span of 20 bases. The CDR3 runs to 16 residues. CDR3 amino acids: CARSPGVGRRCYEQYF. The CDR3 nucleotides read TGTGCCAGAAGCCCAGGCGTTGGACGTAGATGCTACGAGCAGTACTTC.

V usage is TRBV19 and J usage is TRBJ2-3; TRBD2 aligns across 7 bases. CDR1 is LNHDA, CDR2 SQIVND, per germline (reference sequence). The CDR3 consists of 13 residues. Trimming cost V 4 bases and J 5 bases; bases outside gene matches: 3. The CDR3 DNA is TGTGCCAGTAGTACCATAGCGGGAGATACGCAGTATTTT. Encoded protein: CASSTIAGDTQYF.

The rearrangement uses TRBV6-5 and TRBJ1-1; 10 bases fit TRBD1. CDR1 and CDR2 (germline): MNHEY, SVGAGI. After removal of 2 bases from V and 3 bases from J, the junction contained 3 bases not matched to a gene. This CDR3 spans 15 amino acids. CDR3 sequence reads: CASSYRQGADTEAFF. For the CDR3, the DNA is TGTGCCAGCAGTTACCGACAGGGGGCGGACACTGAAGCTTTCTTT.